The 5 T cell receptor beta chains listed next were all sequenced from one sample in a study of identical twins. MiXCR, applied by TCRdb to the 5' RACE reads, yields one record per CDR3 protein. Of a few hundred thousand distinct CDR3 sequences detected, 9% to 10% appear once; the ten largest clones hold 2.5% to 3.5%. These data also formed part of another study, on yellow fever vaccine responses in identical twins.

What was sequenced was PBMCs. All receptors come from a young woman in good health.

This clonotype occurred many times. The junction departs from the called germline gene at one end, perhaps through a read error. In DNA form, the CDR3 reads TGTGCCAGCAGTCCCGGGACTAGCGGCCAAGAGACCCAGTACTTC. It translates to CASSPGTSGQETQYF. The gene calls are TRBV5-1 and TRBJ2-5, with 11 positions matching TRBD2. This CDR3 contains 15 residues. Looked up from germline, CDR1 is SGHRS and CDR2 is YFSETQ. The full variable domain, with the rest looked up from reference TRBV5-1 and TRBJ2-5, is KAGVTQTPRYLIKTRGQQVTLSCSPISGHRSVSWYQQTPGQGLQFLFEYFSETQRNKGNFPGRFSGRQFSNSRSEMNVSTLELGDSALYLCASSPGTSGQETQYFGPGTRLLVL.

The gene calls are TRBV12-3 or TRBV12-4 and TRBJ1-2, with D possibly TRBD1 on 5 matching bases. The CDR3 is 14 amino acids. V was shortened by 3 bases and J by 3 bases, with 11 bases between the two germline ends. The CDR3 is CASSLGPPDYGYTF. The DNA of the CDR3 is TGTGCCAGCAGTTTGGGGCCTCCTGACTATGGCTACACCTTC.

V usage is TRBV12-3 or TRBV12-4 and J usage is TRBJ2-2; D possibly corresponds to TRBD1 (5 bases). V was clipped by 1 base and J by 7 bases, with 16 bases between them. The length of the CDR3 is 16 residues. The CDR3 DNA reads TGTGCCAGCAGTTTAGAACGGCCGACAGTTGGCGGGGAGCTGTTTTTT. Translating gives CASSLERPTVGGELFF.

The rearrangement joins TRBV28 to TRBJ2-5; 10 nucleotides line up with TRBD2. The CDR3 contains 14 residues. Germline lookup yields CDR1 MDHEN and CDR2 SYDVKM. The J segment lost 4 bases and the V segment lost 8 bases, leaving 7 bases of the junction unmatched. The CDR3 DNA reads as TGTGCCAGCGGTGGTAGCGGGAGGCGAGAGACCCAGTACTTC. Its translation is CASGGSGRRETQYF.

The chain recombines TRBV18 with TRBJ1-2, with D uncertain. V lost 6 bases and J 3 bases, leaving 8 bases between the germline ends. This CDR3 region has 12 residues. Germline V lookup: CDR1 KGHSH, CDR2 LQKENI. CDR3 region: CASSLDYYGYTF. In DNA form, the CDR3 reads TGTGCCAGCTCCCTAGATTACTATGGCTACACCTTC. The variable domain in full, completed from reference TRBV18 and TRBJ1-2, reads NAGVMQNPRHLVRRRGQEARLRCSPMKGHSHVYWYRQLPEEGLKFMVYLQKENIIDESGMPKERFSAEFPKEGPSILRIQQVVRGDSAAYFCASSLDYYGYTFGSGTRLTVV.